This T cell receptor beta chain was captured in a study of blood T cell repertoires in COVID-19. About the research overall: Sites in the United States, Italy and Spain provided acute and convalescent COVID-19 samples. T cells, B-cell-depleted T cells, or PBMCs provided the cDNA or gDNA that served as material.

Data came from immunoSEQ multiplex PCR; TCRdb stores just in-frame clones and leaves some out. The data contain 400,000 or so clones, 85% to 90% of them seen just once; the ten biggest clones take up 1% to 1.3%. Unmatched junction bases numbered 11, after V lost 5 bases and J lost 2 bases. This CDR3 is 16 amino acids long. CDR1 and CDR2 from the germline V gene are KGHSH and LQKENI. The sample taken for sequencing was PBMCs or T cells enriched from blood (not recorded which). The sequence came from a man aged 25 to 40 who had recovered from COVID-19. The V and J genes are TRBV18 and TRBJ2-7, with 8 nucleotides matching TRBD2. CDR3 sequence: CASSAQPSGSAYEQYF. In nucleotides, the CDR3 is TGTGCCAGCTCAGCTCAGCCCAGCGGGAGCGCCTACGAGCAGTACTTC.